This T cell receptor (beta chain) was captured by sequencing in a study of T cell responses to AZD1222 COVID-19 vaccine. Study findings and constraints: Repertoire sampling happened only post peak T cell response. Targets within unmutated variant regions were reportedly found for nearly half of spike-specific TCRs.

With respect to this clone: Its antigen is not known.

This table comes from immunoSEQ multiplex PCR, and its TCRdb copy is limited to in-frame clones, with some not included. The sample lists approximately 82,000 clones, approximately 90% occurring once. This receptor was identified in an adult who received the AZD1222 COVID-19 vaccine. The specimen was peripheral blood, collected 28 days after the second AZD1222 dose.

CDR3 protein: CANPRDRGYEQYF. In nucleotides, the CDR3 is TGTGCCAACCCTAGGGACAGGGGATACGAGCAGTACTTC. V gene TRBV21-1 combines with J gene TRBJ2-7; the DNA was not used to check the table's D call, TRBD1. TRBV21-1 is described as a pseudogene. The length of the CDR3 is 13 residues.